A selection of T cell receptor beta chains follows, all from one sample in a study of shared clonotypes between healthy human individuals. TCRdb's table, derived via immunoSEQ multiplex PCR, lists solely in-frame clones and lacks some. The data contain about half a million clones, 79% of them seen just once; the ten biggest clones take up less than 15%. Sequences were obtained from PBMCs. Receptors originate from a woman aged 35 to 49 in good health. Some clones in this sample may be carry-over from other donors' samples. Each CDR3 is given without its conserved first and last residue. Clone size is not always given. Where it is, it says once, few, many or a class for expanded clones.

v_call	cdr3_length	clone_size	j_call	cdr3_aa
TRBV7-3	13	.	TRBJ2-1	ASSLASNSYNEQF
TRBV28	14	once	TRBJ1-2	ASSSPQGPANYGYT
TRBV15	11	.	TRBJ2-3	ATSPGLGDTQY
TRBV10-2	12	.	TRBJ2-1	ATLRLASYNEQF
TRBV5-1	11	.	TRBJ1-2	ASSQGHSDGYT
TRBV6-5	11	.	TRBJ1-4	ATSSSFNEKLF
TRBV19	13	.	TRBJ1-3	ASSIGAVSGNTIY
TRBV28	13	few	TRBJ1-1	ASSWVLGANTEAF
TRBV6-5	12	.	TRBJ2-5	ASSHRRRGREQY
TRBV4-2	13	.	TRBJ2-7	ASSQGAGASYEQY
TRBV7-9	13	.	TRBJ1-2	ASSSGHIKDYGYT
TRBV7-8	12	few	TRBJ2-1	ASTLSTVYNEQF
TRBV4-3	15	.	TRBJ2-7	ASSQGRLAGSPHEQY
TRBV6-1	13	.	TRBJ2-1	ASSEVAGGFNEQF
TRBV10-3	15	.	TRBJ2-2	AIRSGTGVAGTGELF
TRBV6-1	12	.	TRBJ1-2	ASQTGTGGYGYT
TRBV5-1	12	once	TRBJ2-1	ASSLGQPNNEQF
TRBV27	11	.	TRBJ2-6	ASGASGANVLT
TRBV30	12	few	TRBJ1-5	AWSGAQQNQPQH
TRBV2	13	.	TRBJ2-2	ASRSGTTNTGELF
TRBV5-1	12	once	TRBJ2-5	ASSLSTAQETQY
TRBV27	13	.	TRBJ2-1	ASSSASGSHNEQF
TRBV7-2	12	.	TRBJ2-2	ASSAQGVPGELF
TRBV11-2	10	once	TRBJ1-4	ASSDYDEKLF
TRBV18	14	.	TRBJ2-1	ASSPRYGSGKNEQF
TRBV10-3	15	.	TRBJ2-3	AISGGGDRQSTDTQY
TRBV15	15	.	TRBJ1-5	ATSRDLGEGGSQPQH
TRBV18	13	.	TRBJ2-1	ASSSGQGSYNEQF
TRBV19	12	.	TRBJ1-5	ASSMRYSNQPQH
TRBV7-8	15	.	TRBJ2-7	ASSLVMAGEISYEQY
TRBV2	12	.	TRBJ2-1	ASSATTTYNEQF
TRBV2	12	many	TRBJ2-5	ASSVYRVEETQY
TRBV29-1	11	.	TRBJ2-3	SAERAGTDTQY
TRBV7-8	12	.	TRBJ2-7	ASSQPTGPYEQY
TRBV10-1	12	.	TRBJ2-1	ASSVAGVVNEQF
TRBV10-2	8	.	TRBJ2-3	ASSTDTQY
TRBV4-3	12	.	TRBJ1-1	ASSQVFMGQEPF
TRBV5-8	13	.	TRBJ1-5	ASSLPGSPNQPQH
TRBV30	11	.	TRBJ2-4	AWGGKGKNIQY
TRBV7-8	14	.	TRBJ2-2	ASRTLSGRNTGELF